A single sample gave rise to the 30 T cell receptor beta chains below, sequenced in a study of shared clonotypes between healthy human individuals. Naive CD8 cells comprised CD45RO-negative, CCR7-positively selected cells, excluding terminally differentiated effector memory CD45RA+ cells. Measured with immunoSEQ multiplex PCR; TCRdb has only the in-frame clones, and not every one. The profile shows some 2,000,000 clones, about 95% of them singletons. Sequencing was performed on naive CD8+ T cells sorted from blood. These receptors originate from a man younger than 35 in good health.

The chain carries TRBV2 and TRBJ2-3; D is unclear. In germline, CDR1 is SNHLY, CDR2 FYNNEI. Trimming took off 2 bases at V and 2 bases at J, with 8 bases between the two ends. CDR3 size: 14 residues. The DNA of the CDR3 is TGTGCCAGCAGTGAAAGGACCACCACAGATACGCAGTATTTT. This translates into CASSERTTTDTQYF.

The V call is TRBV5-6, the J call TRBJ1-1; D perhaps matches TRBD1 (6 bases). The CDR3 contains 17 residues. Deletions cut 0 bases from V and 0 bases from J, with 15 bases between. Germline V lookup: CDR1 SGHDT, CDR2 YYEEEE. As DNA, the CDR3 is TGTGCCAGCAGCTTGGCGACAGGTTCGGGGATGAACACTGAAGCTTTCTTT. Translation: CASSLATGSGMNTEAFF.

The chain has TRBV6-1 and TRBJ2-3, with D tentatively TRBD2 (6 bases). The CDR3 is 15 amino acids. Trimming pared 9 bases from V and 0 bases from J, leaving 16 bases between. Germline values: CDR1 MNHNS, CDR2 SASEGT. The CDR3 sequence is CASLSGLPSTDTQYF. The CDR3 nucleotides read TGTGCCAGTCTTAGCGGACTTCCTAGCACAGATACGCAGTATTTT.

V and J are TRBV5-4 and TRBJ1-1; TRBD1 matches 11 bases. Germline values: CDR1 SGHNT, CDR2 YYREEE (reference sequence). The CDR3 spans 12 residues. V shed 0 bases and J 14 bases; nucleotides not matched to a gene: 3. The DNA for the CDR3 is TGTGCCAGCAGCTTGGGGACAGGGGGCTTATTCTTT. Its protein is CASSLGTGGLFF.

This chain connects TRBV10-2 to TRBJ2-5; 7 nucleotides line up with TRBD2. Losses at the gene ends were 10 bases for V and 4 bases for J; bases not matched to a gene: 3. There are 11 residues in the CDR3. Germline V CDR1 and CDR2: WSHSY, SAAADI. The CDR3 loop is CATVAGETQYF. DNA for the CDR3: TGCGCCACCGTAGCGGGAGAGACCCAGTACTTC.

For the CDR3, the DNA is TGTGCCAGCAGGCCTCCCACGACCGAGAGCCACTATGGCTACACCTTC. It codes for CASRPPTTESHYGYTF. The rearrangement links TRBV28 to TRBJ1-2, with no clear D. Trimming removed 6 bases from V and 3 bases from J, with 20 bases in between. The CDR3 runs 16 residues. Germline V gene sequence: CDR1 MDHEN, CDR2 SYDVKM.

The CDR3, as DNA: TGTGCCAGCAGCGTACCGGACGGCAATGAGCAGTTCTTC. This sequence encodes CASSVPDGNEQFF. This sequence joins TRBV9 and TRBJ2-1, with D unclear. The germline V and J ends were trimmed by 1 base and 6 bases, with 8 bases remaining between them. The germline V gene has CDR1 SGDLS and CDR2 YYNGEE. The length of the CDR3 is 13 residues.

This chain connects TRBV7-9 to TRBJ1-6; D is possibly TRBD1 (5 bases). The germline CDR1 and CDR2 sequences are SEHNR and FQNEAQ (reference sequence). This CDR3 is built from 15 residues. The ends were cut back, 5 bases at V and 4 bases at J, with 12 bases in the middle. CDR3 DNA sequence: TGTGCCAGCAGCCCAACGGGGACTTATAATTCACCCCTCCACTTT. Translated: CASSPTGTYNSPLHF. The full variable domain, completed using reference TRBV7-9 and TRBJ1-6, is DTGVSQNPRHKITKRGQNVTFRCDPISEHNRLYWYRQTLGQGPEFLTYFQNEAQLEKSRLLSDRFSAERPKGSFSTLEIQRTEQGDSAMYLCASSPTGTYNSPLHFGNGTRLTVT.

The V and J genes are TRBV4-1 and TRBJ1-1; TRBD1 is a possible D gene (6 bases). Germline V gene data show CDR1 as MGHRA and CDR2 as YSYEKL. V was pared by 5 bases and J by 2 bases, with 12 bases between. CDR3 length: 14 residues. CDR3 bases: TGCGCCAGCAGCTTCCACAGGGAAAACACTGAAGCTTTCTTT. Encoded protein: CASSFHRENTEAFF.

V and J are TRBV11-2 and TRBJ2-3; 10 bases are a match to TRBD2. CDR1 is SGHAT and CDR2 is FQNNGV in the germline V gene. The CDR3 runs 16 residues. After removal of 1 base from V and 5 bases from J, the junction contained 6 bases not matched to a gene. CDR3 loop: CASSLVERGGLDTQYF. The CDR3 nucleotides read TGTGCCAGCAGCTTAGTAGAGCGGGGGGGCCTAGATACGCAGTATTTT. Using reference TRBV11-2 and TRBJ2-3 for the parts outside the CDR3, the full variable domain is EAGVAQSPRYKIIEKRQSVAFWCNPISGHATLYWYQQILGQGPKLLIQFQNNGVVDDSQLPKDRFSAERLKGVDSTLKIQPAKLEDSAVYLCASSLVERGGLDTQYFGPGTRLTVL.

This clone was found once. The V gene is TRBV7-9, the J gene TRBJ2-5; D perhaps matches TRBD1 (8 bases). The CDR3 sequence is 15 residues long. Germline CDR1 reads SEHNR; CDR2 reads FQNEAQ (reference sequence). V lost 5 bases, J lost 2 bases, and 15 bases lay in between. This CDR3 reads CASSPQQGGQETQYF. For the CDR3, the DNA is TGTGCCAGCAGCCCTCAACAGGGGGGGCAAGAGACCCAGTACTTC.

The rearrangement links TRBV7-9 to TRBJ2-1, with 12 bases lining up with TRBD1. Per the germline V gene, CDR1 is SEHNR and CDR2 is FQNEAQ (reference sequence). Trimming removed 4 bases from V and 8 bases from J; junction bases left unmatched: 6. This CDR3 has 15 residues. The CDR3 bases are TGTGCCAGCAGCTCCTCCGGGACAGGGGGCGATGAGCAGTTCTTC. Amino acid sequence: CASSSSGTGGDEQFF.

In regard to this clone: The same CDR3 arises from other DNA sequences in this sample as well. The chain uses TRBV27 and TRBJ2-5; D is possibly TRBD1 or TRBD2 (5 bases each). This CDR3 is 13 amino acids long. Germline assignment: CDR1 MNHEY and CDR2 SMNVEV (reference sequence). V was cut by 3 bases and J by 3 bases, with 8 bases left in between. The CDR3: CASSFGGKETQYF. CDR3 nucleotides: TGTGCCAGCAGTTTTGGGGGAAAAGAGACCCAGTACTTC.

The V gene is TRBV10-3, the J gene TRBJ2-7, with TRBD2 identical over 10 bases. This CDR3 has 15 amino acids. V was clipped by 0 bases and J by 4 bases; unmatched bases: 3. The germline CDR1 and CDR2 sequences are ENHRY and SYGVKD. The CDR3, as DNA: TGTGCCATCAGTGAGTCGGGACTAGCGAGTTACGAGCAGTACTTC. Amino acid sequence: CAISESGLASYEQYF.

J is TRBJ2-2 and V is TRBV2; TRBD2 agrees at 8 bases. The CDR3 runs to 16 residues. CDR1 and CDR2 (germline): SNHLY, FYNNEI. Trimming cost V 7 bases and J 0 bases; bases outside gene matches: 7. CDR3 DNA sequence: TGTGCCAGCATCGACTGGACTAGCTCGAACACCGGGGAGCTGTTTTTT. This codes for CASIDWTSSNTGELFF.

The chain is built from TRBV27 and TRBJ2-7; weak D call: TRBD1 (5 bases). CDR3 length: 13 residues. Deletions cut 4 bases from V and 4 bases from J, with 11 bases between. Germline V gives CDR1 MNHEY, CDR2 SMNVEV (reference sequence). CDR3 nucleotide sequence: TGTGCCAGCAGTTGGAAACAGGATTACGAGCAGTACTTC. Protein sequence: CASSWKQDYEQYF.

The rearrangement links TRBV4-3 to TRBJ2-1; the D gene is possibly TRBD1 (6 bases). Germline-derived CDR1 and CDR2 are LGHNA and YSLEER. The length of the CDR3 is 15 residues. V lost 0 bases, J lost 5 bases, and 11 bases lay in between. The CDR3 loop reads CASSQDMAGDNEQFF. The CDR3 bases are TGCGCCAGCAGCCAAGATATGGCAGGGGACAATGAGCAGTTCTTC.

This clone was seen a single time. The J gene is TRBJ2-5, the V gene TRBV2; 8 bases align to TRBD2. The CDR3 has 15 amino acids. V lost 5 bases to trimming and J lost 0 bases; unmatched junction nucleotides: 5. From germline, CDR1 is SNHLY and CDR2 FYNNEI. DNA for the CDR3: TGTGCCAGCAGTCCCTTTAGCGGGGACCAAGAGACCCAGTACTTC. Protein product: CASSPFSGDQETQYF.

The rearrangement joins TRBV7-2 to TRBJ2-2; possible D gene TRBD2, 6 bases. This CDR3 is built from 16 residues. Trimming stripped 4 bases from V and 1 base from J, with 13 bases between. Looked up from germline, CDR1 is SGHTA and CDR2 is FQGNSA. The CDR3 sequence: CASSSGVSGNTGELFF. CDR3 coding DNA: TGTGCCAGCAGCTCCGGGGTTAGCGGGAACACCGGGGAGCTGTTTTTT.

The chain uses TRBV30 and TRBJ1-1, with D unresolved. There are 16 residues in the CDR3. Trimming took off 4 bases at V and 0 bases at J, with 18 bases between the two ends. CDR1 is GTSNPN, CDR2 SVGIG, per germline (reference sequence). The CDR3 DNA is TGTGCCTGGATCGGCCGCCCCGGGGAGGTGAACACTGAAGCTTTCTTT. It codes for CAWIGRPGEVNTEAFF.

About this clone itself: Other DNA sequences of this sample code for an identical CDR3. V usage is TRBV27 and J usage is TRBJ1-1; D may be TRBD1 (5 bases). The germline gives CDR1 MNHEY, CDR2 SMNVEV (reference sequence). This CDR3 is 14 amino acids long. V lost 3 bases and J 0 bases, leaving 8 bases between the germline ends. The CDR3: CASSFGGLNTEAFF. DNA of the CDR3: TGTGCCAGCAGTTTCGGGGGTTTGAACACTGAAGCTTTCTTT.

The chain is built from TRBV6-5 and TRBJ1-4; 10 bases agree with TRBD1. This CDR3 is built from 15 residues. The V gene's germline CDR1 is MNHEY and CDR2 SVGAGI. V was clipped by 4 bases and J by 7 bases; unmatched bases: 6. The CDR3 loop reads CASSSLTGGFEKLFF. CDR3 sequence (DNA): TGTGCCAGCAGTTCCCTGACAGGGGGCTTTGAAAAACTGTTTTTT.

This clone was recorded only once. The CDR3 sequence: CASSFLGRASSYEQYF. The DNA of the CDR3 is TGTGCCAGCAGCTTTCTGGGACGGGCAAGCTCCTACGAGCAGTACTTC. This chain uses TRBV7-9 with TRBJ2-7; D may be TRBD1 or TRBD2 (5 bases each). The CDR3 length is 16 residues. Germline CDR1 SEHNR, CDR2 FQNEAQ (reference sequence). Deletions cut 3 bases from V and 0 bases from J, with 15 bases between.

The gene calls are TRBV7-8 and TRBJ2-7, with a possible D match to TRBD2 (6 bases). Germline V gene sequence: CDR1 SGHVS, CDR2 FQNEAQ. This CDR3 has 16 residues. Trimming took off 5 bases at V and 0 bases at J, with 17 bases between the two ends. In DNA form, the CDR3 reads TGTGCCAGCAGCCCAGTTCCGGAGGGCTTCTCCTACGAGCAGTACTTC. Translating it yields CASSPVPEGFSYEQYF.

The chain recombines TRBV4-3 with TRBJ2-7; D might be TRBD2 (6 bases). Deletions cut 3 bases from V and 2 bases from J, with 11 bases between. The CDR3 sequence is 14 residues long. CDR1 is LGHNA, CDR2 YSLEER, per germline. CDR3 nucleotide sequence: TGCGCCAGCAGCCAGGGACTTAACGCCTACGAGCAGTACTTC. Its translation: CASSQGLNAYEQYF.

J is TRBJ1-1 and V is TRBV4-1; unclear D gene. Germline V gene lookup returns CDR1 MGHRA and CDR2 YSYEKL. CDR3 size: 14 residues. Deletions cut 1 base from V and 7 bases from J, with 13 bases between. The CDR3 DNA reads as TGCGCCAGCAGCCAAGTCGGGCAAAAGGGTGAAGCTTTCTTT. This codes for CASSQVGQKGEAFF.

This rearrangement joins TRBV6-5 to TRBJ1-4, with D uncertain. Trimming cost V 5 bases and J 7 bases, with 14 bases left between them. In germline, CDR1 is MNHEY, CDR2 SVGAGI. CDR3 length equals 14 residues. Here the CDR3 reads CASSLSGVFEKLFF. The CDR3 nucleotides are TGTGCCAGCAGTCTGTCCGGGGTTTTTGAAAAACTGTTTTTT.

This chain joins TRBV28 and TRBJ1-6; 10 bases are shared with TRBD1. Germline V gene lookup returns CDR1 MDHEN and CDR2 SYDVKM. The CDR3 has 16 residues. Trimming removed 6 bases from V and 8 bases from J; junction bases left unmatched: 10. The CDR3 coding sequence is TGTGCCAGCAGGCATCTTACCGGGACAGGGGATTCACCCCTCCACTTT. Its protein product is CASRHLTGTGDSPLHF.

This clone was seen just once. The chain couples TRBV29-1 to TRBJ2-7; possibly TRBD1 for D (6 bases). Looked up from germline, CDR1 is SQVTM and CDR2 is ANQGSEA. The V end lost 7 bases, the J end lost 3 bases, and 16 bases lay between the germline ends. The CDR3 spans 13 residues. The CDR3, as DNA: TGCAGCGCCGTGGACAGCCAAAGCTACGAGCAGTACTTC. Protein product: CSAVDSQSYEQYF.

The chain couples TRBV7-9 to TRBJ1-4; D call uncertain. The germline gives CDR1 SEHNR, CDR2 FQNEAQ (reference sequence). The V gene lost 5 bases and the J gene lost 5 bases, with 12 bases spanning the gap. The CDR3 consists of 14 residues. CDR3 sequence: CASSRPGLNEKLFF. The CDR3 DNA sequence: TGTGCCAGCAGCCGCCCGGGATTGAATGAAAAACTGTTTTTT.